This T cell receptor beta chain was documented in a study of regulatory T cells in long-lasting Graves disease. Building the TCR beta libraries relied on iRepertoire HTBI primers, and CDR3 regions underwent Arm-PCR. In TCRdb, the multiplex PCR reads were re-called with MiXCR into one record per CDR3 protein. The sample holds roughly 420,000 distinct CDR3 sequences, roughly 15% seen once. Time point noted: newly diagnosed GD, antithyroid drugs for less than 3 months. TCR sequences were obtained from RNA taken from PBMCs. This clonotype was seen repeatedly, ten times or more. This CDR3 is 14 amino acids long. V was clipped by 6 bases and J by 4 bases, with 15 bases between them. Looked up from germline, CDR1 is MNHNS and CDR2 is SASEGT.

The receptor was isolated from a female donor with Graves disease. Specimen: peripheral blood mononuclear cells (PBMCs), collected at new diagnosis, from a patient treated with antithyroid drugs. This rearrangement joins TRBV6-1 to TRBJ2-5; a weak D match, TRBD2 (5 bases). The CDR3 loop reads CASSPPGGRETQYF. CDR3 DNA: TGTGCCAGCAGCCCTCCTGGCGGGCGAGAGACCCAGTACTTC.